The sample holds a few counts of the clone carrying this T cell receptor (beta chain). The antigen remains unidentified. TCRdb re-called the reads with MiXCR, one entry per CDR3 protein. The profile covers approximately 750,000 distinct CDR3 sequences, with 35% to 45% appearing a single time and 2.8% taken by the ten largest. These data belong to a study of T cell repertoires in cytomegalovirus infection. Study results and caveats: HLA-C-restricted CMV clonotypes gave the most frequent clonotype in two of eight donors.

Trimming shortened V by 3 bases and J by 7 bases, and 9 bases separated the two germline ends. The CDR3 has 11 amino acids. The germline V gene encodes CDR1 SQVTM and CDR2 ANQGSEA. The TCR comes from a human donor in good health (CMV status not recorded). Some clones in this sample may be carry-over from other donors' samples. This sequence joins TRBV29-1 and TRBJ1-2; D gene ambiguous. Input material: PBMCs. The chain's CDR3 is CSVDFQAGYTF. The CDR3 DNA is TGCAGCGTTGATTTCCAGGCTGGCTACACCTTC. The complete variable domain, with remaining parts taken from reference TRBV29-1 and TRBJ1-2, reads SAVISQKPSRDICQRGTSLTIQCQVDSQVTMMFWYRQQPGQSLTLIATANQGSEATYESGFVIDKFPISRPNLTFSTLTVSNMSPEDSSIYLCSVDFQAGYTFGSGTRLTVV.